What follows is one T cell receptor (beta chain) and its context. Its cognate antigen is unknown. Researchers isolated CD4+ T cells once 9 to 11 days of culture had elapsed. Participants were given two doses of BNT162b2 or mRNA-1273 vaccine. Profiled with immunoSEQ multiplex PCR; TCRdb holds only in-frame clones, not every one. The table lists approximately 66,000 clones, approximately 80% of them singletons. CDR1 MNHNS and CDR2 SASEGT come from the germline V gene. CDR3 size: 15 residues. Trimming stripped 5 bases from V and 2 bases from J, with 13 bases between. This specimen comes from a study of vaccination effects on CD4 cells after COVID-19. Study details: Sequencing followed a ViraFEST assay step that expanded antigen-specific CD4+ T cells with viral peptide pools. Study findings and constraints: Late post-vaccination samples showed marked contraction of infection- and vaccine-induced clones.

Sequences were derived from CD4+ T cells from PBMCs cultured without peptide, sampled after COVID-19 vaccination. This receptor was identified in a human donor who received a COVID-19 vaccine. The rearrangement joins TRBV6-1 to TRBJ2-1; either TRBD1 or TRBD2 may supply D (6 bases each). CDR3: CASSLPRDTYNEQFF. The CDR3 nucleotides are TGTGCCAGCAGTCTCCCGCGGGACACCTACAATGAGCAGTTCTTC.